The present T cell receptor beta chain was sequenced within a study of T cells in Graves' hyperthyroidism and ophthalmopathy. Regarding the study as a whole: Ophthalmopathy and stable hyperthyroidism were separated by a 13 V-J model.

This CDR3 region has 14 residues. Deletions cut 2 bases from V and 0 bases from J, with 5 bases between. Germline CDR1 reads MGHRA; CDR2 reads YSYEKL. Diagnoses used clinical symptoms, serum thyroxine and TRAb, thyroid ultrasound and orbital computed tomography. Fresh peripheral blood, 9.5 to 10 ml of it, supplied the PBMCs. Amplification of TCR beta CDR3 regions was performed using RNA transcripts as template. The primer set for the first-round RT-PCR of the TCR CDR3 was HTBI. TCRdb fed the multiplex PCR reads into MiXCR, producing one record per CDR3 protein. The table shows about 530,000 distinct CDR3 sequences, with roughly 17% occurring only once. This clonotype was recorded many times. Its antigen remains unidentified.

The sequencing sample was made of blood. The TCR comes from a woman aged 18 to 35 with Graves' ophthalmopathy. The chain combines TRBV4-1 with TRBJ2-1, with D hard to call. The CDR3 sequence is CASSQLLSYNEQFF. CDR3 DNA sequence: TGCGCCAGCAGCCAATTACTCTCCTACAATGAGCAGTTCTTC.